The rows below give T cell receptor beta chains drawn from one sample of a study of blood T cell repertoires in COVID-19. Libraries were prepared by immunoSEQ multiplex PCR; TCRdb keeps only in-frame clonotypes and omits some of them. The repertoire holds just over 250,000 clones, with around 86% as singletons. Sequenced: peripheral blood. The receptor source for this set is a man aged 35-49 years who had recovered from COVID-19. The CDR3 runs from the conserved cysteine through the conserved F or W. Each record gives: clone size, D gene, V gene, J gene, CDR3 length, CDR3 DNA, CDR3 protein. A D gene is named only where the DNA matches it firmly. Only part of the rows carry a size: once, few, many, or a class if the clone is expanded.

.	.	TRBV14	TRBJ2-7	16	TGTGCCAGCAGCCAAGCTGGGCGGGGAGTCTCCTACGAGCAGTACTTC	CASSQAGRGVSYEQYF
once	.	TRBV11-2	TRBJ1-6	12	TGTGCCAGCGCGGTGGGTAGATCACCCCTCCACTTT	CASAVGRSPLHF
once	.	TRBV19	TRBJ2-2	14	TGTGCCAGTAGTAACGGAGCGAACACCGGGGAGCTGTTTTTT	CASSNGANTGELFF
.	.	TRBV25-1	TRBJ2-5	14	TGTGCCAGCAGTGAACGGGGAACCCAAGGGACCCAGTACTTC	CASSERGTQGTQYF
few	TRBD1	TRBV4-2	TRBJ1-1	14	TGTGCCAGCGGGACAGGGGGCCTGTACACTGAAGCTTTCTTT	CASGTGGLYTEAFF
.	TRBD1	TRBV6-5	TRBJ1-5	13	TGTGCCAGACAGGGGTTGGGCAATCAGCCCCAGCATTTT	CARQGLGNQPQHF
.	TRBD1	TRBV14	TRBJ2-6	15	TGTGCCAGCAGCCCCCAGGGGGCTGGGGCCAACGTCCTGACTTTC	CASSPQGAGANVLTF
once	.	TRBV29-1	TRBJ1-2	11	TGCAGCGTTGAAGAGCGGGGGGGCTACACCTTC	CSVEERGGYTF
.	TRBD2	TRBV7-8	TRBJ2-7	20	TGTGCCAGCACCCTCTTCCGGCGAACGGGCGGGAGGGCCGATCGGTACGAGCAGTACTTC	CASTLFRRTGGRADRYEQYF
.	TRBD1	TRBV2	TRBJ2-7	13	TGTGCCACCGCCGGGACAGGCGAATACGAGCAGTACTTC	CATAGTGEYEQYF
.	TRBD2	TRBV14	TRBJ2-1	20	TGTGCCAGCAGCTCATTGGACAAGACTAGCGGGAGGAACGTTATCAATGAGCAGTTCTTC	CASSSLDKTSGRNVINEQFF
.	TRBD1	TRBV5-6	TRBJ2-7	16	TGTGCCAGCAGCTTGGACAGGACAGGGGGGCCCTACGAGCAGTACTTC	CASSLDRTGGPYEQYF
few	TRBD1	TRBV5-4	TRBJ1-4	17	TGTGCCAGCAGCCTACGGGACAGGGGGAGAACTAATGAAAAACTGTTTTTT	CASSLRDRGRTNEKLFF
.	TRBD1	TRBV7-2	TRBJ2-3	14	TGTGCCAGCACCCAGGGTAGGGGGCGGGATACGCAGTATTTT	CASTQGRGRDTQYF
.	TRBD1	TRBV5-4	TRBJ1-2	16	TGTGCCAGCAGGGATGGGTTCAGGGGGAAGTACTATGGCTACACCTTC	CASRDGFRGKYYGYTF
once	TRBD2	TRBV18	TRBJ2-3	17	TGTGCCAGCTCACCACGTTCGGCTAGCGGGAGAACCGATACGCAGTATTTT	CASSPRSASGRTDTQYF
.	.	TRBV3-1/TRBV3-2	TRBJ2-1	13	TGTGCCAGCAGCTTGGGGACTCTCAGTGAGCAGTTCTTC	CASSLGTLSEQFF
.	.	TRBV5-1	TRBJ1-1	16	TGCGCCAGCAGCTTGGAAGGACAGATAATGAACACTGAAGCTTTCTTT	CASSLEGQIMNTEAFF
once	TRBD1	TRBV30	TRBJ2-7	14	TGTGCCTGGAGGGCCAGGGGGCCCGAGGACGAGCAGTACTTC	CAWRARGPEDEQYF
.	TRBD1	TRBV30	TRBJ2-7	14	TGTGCCTGGAGCTCCGGCAGGGGGACCTACGAGCAGTACTTC	CAWSSGRGTYEQYF
.	TRBD1	TRBV7-8	TRBJ2-5	12	TGTGCCAGCAGTCGACAGGGGGAGACCCAGTACTTC	CASSRQGETQYF
.	.	TRBV6-5	TRBJ1-2	15	TGTGCCAGCAGTCACCAGGGACTTCCTAACTATGGCTACACCTTC	CASSHQGLPNYGYTF
.	TRBD2	TRBV5-6	TRBJ2-1	14	TGTGCCAGCAGCGAGGGACTAGCGGCCAATGAGCAGTTCTTC	CASSEGLAANEQFF
.	.	TRBV5-4	TRBJ2-7	15	TGTGCCAGCAGCTTATCGGCTAGAGCCCCTAATGAGCAGTACTTC	CASSLSARAPNEQYF
.	.	TRBV18	TRBJ2-5	16	TGTGCCAGCTCACCAGGCGGTGGGGGGTACCAAGAGACCCAGTACTTC	CASSPGGGGYQETQYF
.	TRBD1	TRBV19	TRBJ2-2	17	TGTGCCAGTAGTATAATATTTAGGACAGGGGGGGCCGGGGAGCTGTTTTTT	CASSIIFRTGGAGELFF
few	TRBD1	TRBV13	TRBJ1-4	16	TGTGCCAGCAGCCTCCGACAGGGACGAGGGAATGAAAAACTGTTTTTT	CASSLRQGRGNEKLFF
.	.	TRBV9	TRBJ2-7	13	TGTGCCAGCAGTAAATACGGTGCCTACGAGCAGTACTTC	CASSKYGAYEQYF
once	.	TRBV9	TRBJ2-7	15	TGTGCCAGCAGCGTAGGTGGGACACAGTTTTACGAGCAGTACTTC	CASSVGGTQFYEQYF
.	.	TRBV5-1	TRBJ2-2	15	TGCGCCAGCAGCTTGGACGGTTTTGGCACCGGGGAGCTGTTTTTT	CASSLDGFGTGELFF
.	.	TRBV9	TRBJ1-1	15	TGTGCCAGCAGCCCCACCTCGACACCGAACACTGAAGCTTTCTTT	CASSPTSTPNTEAFF
once	TRBD2	TRBV27	TRBJ2-2	19	TGTGCCAGCAGTTTGTATTCTGGGCTAGCGGGCTCGAACACCGGGGAGCTGTTTTTT	CASSLYSGLAGSNTGELFF
.	.	TRBV21-1	TRBJ2-2	21	TGTGCCAGCAGCAAAGGCCATGGAGCGGGACAGGGGGCAGGTTACACCGGGGAGCTGTTTTTT	CASSKGHGAGQGAGYTGELFF
.	.	TRBV9	TRBJ1-2	14	TGTGCCAGCAGCGGACCTACACGCGGCTATGGCTACACCTTC	CASSGPTRGYGYTF
.	.	TRBV6-5	TRBJ1-4	13	TGTGCCAGCAGTCGGTCTAAGTGGGAAAAACTGTTTTTT	CASSRSKWEKLFF
.	.	TRBV6-5	TRBJ1-1	13	TGTGCCAGCAGTTACAATCAGGACACTGAAGCTTTCTTT	CASSYNQDTEAFF
.	.	TRBV9	TRBJ1-1	14	TGTGCCAGCAGCGTAGATAGAGTGAACACTGAAGCTTTCTTT	CASSVDRVNTEAFF
.	TRBD1	TRBV6-2/TRBV6-3	TRBJ2-1	16	TGTGCCAGCACCCCATCCGGGACAGGGACCTACAATGAGCAGTTCTTC	CASTPSGTGTYNEQFF
.	.	TRBV28	TRBJ2-7	14	TGTGCCAGCAGTTTGGCACAGTTCTCCTACGAGCAGTACTTC	CASSLAQFSYEQYF
.	TRBD1	TRBV18	TRBJ1-2	15	TGTGCCAGCTCACCTTCGGACAGGGTTAACTATGGCTACACCTTC	CASSPSDRVNYGYTF
.	.	TRBV6-6	TRBJ1-1	15	TGTGCCAGCAGTTACTCTGCAGGTGGGAACACTGAAGCTTTCTTT	CASSYSAGGNTEAFF
.	.	TRBV30	TRBJ1-1	11	TGTGCCTGGAGTGTTGGGCCCGAAGCTTTCTTT	CAWSVGPEAFF
.	TRBD2	TRBV30	TRBJ2-5	17	TGTGCCACCGATGGCCACCTGGGACTAGCGGGGCAAGAGACCCAGTACTTC	CATDGHLGLAGQETQYF
.	TRBD1	TRBV2	TRBJ1-1	13	TGTGCCAGCAGTGTCCACAGGGGCTCTGAAGCTTTCTTT	CASSVHRGSEAFF
.	.	TRBV7-2	TRBJ2-2	15	TGTGCCAGCAGCTTTATCCGGGTCAACACCGGGGAGCTGTTTTTT	CASSFIRVNTGELFF
.	.	TRBV7-2	TRBJ1-1	18	TGTGCCAGCAGCTTAGATCTCCCAGGACAGCTGATGAACACTGAAGCTTTCTTT	CASSLDLPGQLMNTEAFF
.	.	TRBV11-2	TRBJ2-3	15	TGTGCCAGCAGCTCCGCCCCGGTGAGCACAGATACGCAGTATTTT	CASSSAPVSTDTQYF
.	.	TRBV4-3	TRBJ2-3	15	TGCGCCAGCAGCCAAGATAGTGCGGCCACAGATACGCAGTATTTT	CASSQDSAATDTQYF
.	.	TRBV4-3	TRBJ2-1	15	TGCGCCAGCAGCCAACTAGCAGGGGGGAACAATGAGCAGTTCTTC	CASSQLAGGNNEQFF
few	.	TRBV2	TRBJ2-1	14	TGTGCCAGCAGTGACCGGGACTCTAGGAAGGAGCAGTTCTTC	CASSDRDSRKEQFF
.	TRBD1	TRBV6-1	TRBJ2-1	15	TGTGCCAGCAGTGACAACAGGGGGTTTAATAAAGAGCAGTTCTTC	CASSDNRGFNKEQFF
.	TRBD1	TRBV27	TRBJ1-1	14	TGTGCCAGCAGTCCGACAGGGATGGGCACTGAAGCTTTCTTT	CASSPTGMGTEAFF
.	.	TRBV7-9	TRBJ1-6	15	TGTGCCAGCAGCTTAAACGGGGATAGGGATTCACCCCTCCACTTT	CASSLNGDRDSPLHF
once	TRBD1	TRBV6-4	TRBJ2-1	16	TGTGCCAGCACAGGGCCCCGGACAGGAGCCTACAATGAGCAGTTCTTC	CASTGPRTGAYNEQFF
.	TRBD1	TRBV11-2	TRBJ2-3	13	TGTGCCAGCAGCCCGGACAGGGTTGATACGCAGTATTTT	CASSPDRVDTQYF
.	.	TRBV11-2	TRBJ1-6	15	TGTGCCAGCAGCAAGATCTCAGGTGGCTGGTCACCCCTCCACTTT	CASSKISGGWSPLHF
.	.	TRBV25-1	TRBJ1-2	12	TGTGCCAGCAGTGACCCACCAGAAAGCTACACCTTC	CASSDPPESYTF